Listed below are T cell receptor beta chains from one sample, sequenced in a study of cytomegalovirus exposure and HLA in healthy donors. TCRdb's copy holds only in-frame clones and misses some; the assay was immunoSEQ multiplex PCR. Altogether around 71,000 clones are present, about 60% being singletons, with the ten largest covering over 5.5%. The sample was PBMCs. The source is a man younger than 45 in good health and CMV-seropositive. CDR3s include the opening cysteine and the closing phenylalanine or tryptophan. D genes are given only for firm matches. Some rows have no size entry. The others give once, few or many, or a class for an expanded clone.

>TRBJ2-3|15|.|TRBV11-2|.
TGTGCCAGCAGCTTCTCTAAAAACCCCCCAGATACGCAGTATTTT
CASSFSKNPPDTQYF
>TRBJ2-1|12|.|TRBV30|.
TGTGCCTGGAGTCCCCCACGGAATGAGCAGTTCTTC
CAWSPPRNEQFF
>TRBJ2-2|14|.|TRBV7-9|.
TGTGCCAGCAGCTTAGATCGGGAAACCGGGGAGCTGTTTTTT
CASSLDRETGELFF
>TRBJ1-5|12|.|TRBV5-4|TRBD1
TGTGCCACCGCACAGGGGTCCGGGCCCCAGCATTTT
CATAQGSGPQHF
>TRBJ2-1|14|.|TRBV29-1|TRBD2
TGCAGCGCATACCGACCGGGGACTAACAATGAGCAGTTCTTC
CSAYRPGTNNEQFF
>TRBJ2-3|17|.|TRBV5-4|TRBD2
TGTGCCAGCAGCTTGGATAGCGGGGGGTTGAGCACAGATACGCAGTATTTT
CASSLDSGGLSTDTQYF
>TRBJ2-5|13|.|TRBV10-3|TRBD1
TGTGCCATCTCCCGGACAGGGAGGGAGACCCAGTACTTC
CAISRTGRETQYF
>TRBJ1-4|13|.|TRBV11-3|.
TGTGCCAGCAGCTTATTCACGACAGGTATTTTGTTCTTT
CASSLFTTGILFF
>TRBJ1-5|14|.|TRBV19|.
TGTGCCACGCGCCGGGGTTTTAGCAATCAGCCCCAGCATTTT
CATRRGFSNQPQHF
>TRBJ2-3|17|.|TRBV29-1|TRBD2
TGCAGCGTGGGGGGGGCTAGCGGGAGCGTAGGCACAGATACGCAGTATTTT
CSVGGASGSVGTDTQYF
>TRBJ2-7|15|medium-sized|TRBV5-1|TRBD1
TGCGCCAGCAGTCTCGAGACAGGGATCTCCTACGAGCAGTACTTC
CASSLETGISYEQYF
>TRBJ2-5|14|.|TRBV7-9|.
TGTGCCAGCAGCTTAGTTGCGGGCCCAGAGACCCAGTACTTC
CASSLVAGPETQYF
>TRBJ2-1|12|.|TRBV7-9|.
TGTTCCAGCAGCCCCCCCCGCAATGAGCAGTTCTTC
CSSSPPRNEQFF
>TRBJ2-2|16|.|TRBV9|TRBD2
TGTGCCAGCAGCGGGGGACTAGACGAAAACACCGGGGAGCTGTTTTTT
CASSGGLDENTGELFF
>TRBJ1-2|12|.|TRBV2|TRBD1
TGTGCCAGCAGACGGACAGGGGGTGGCTACACCTTC
CASRRTGGGYTF
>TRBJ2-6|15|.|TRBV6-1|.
TGTGCCAGTCAGGACAGACACTCTGGGGCCAACGTCCTGACTTTC
CASQDRHSGANVLTF
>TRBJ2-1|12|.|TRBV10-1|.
TGCGCCAGCAGTGCCCAGGGGCAAGAGCAGTTCTTC
CASSAQGQEQFF
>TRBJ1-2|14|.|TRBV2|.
TGTGCCATCCGACGGGTTTGGAGGGAAAGTGGCTACACCTTC
CAIRRVWRESGYTF
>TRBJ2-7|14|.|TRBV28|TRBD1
TGTGCCAGCAGTTACGGGACAGTTAGAAACGAGCAGTACTTC
CASSYGTVRNEQYF
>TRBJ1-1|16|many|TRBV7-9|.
TGTGCCAGCAGCTCCCCATTGGGACACCCGAACACTGAAGCTTTCTTT
CASSSPLGHPNTEAFF
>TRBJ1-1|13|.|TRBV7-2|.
TGTGCCAGCAGGCCAACAGTGAACACTGAAGCTTTCTTT
CASRPTVNTEAFF
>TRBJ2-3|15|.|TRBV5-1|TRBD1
TGCGCCAGCAGCATGGAACAGGGGGCCACAGATACGCAGTATTTT
CASSMEQGATDTQYF
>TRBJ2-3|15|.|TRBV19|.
TGTGCCAGTAGTATAGGTGGAACAGACACAGATACGCAGTATTTT
CASSIGGTDTDTQYF
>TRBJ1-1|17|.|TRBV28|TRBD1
TGTGCCAGCAGAACCAGAAGACAGGGGGAGATGAACACTGAAGCTTTCTTT
CASRTRRQGEMNTEAFF
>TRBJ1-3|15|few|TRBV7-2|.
TGTGCCAGCAGCACCGGACTGTCCTCTGGAAACACCATATATTTT
CASSTGLSSGNTIYF
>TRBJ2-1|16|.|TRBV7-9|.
TGTGCCAGCAGCCGCCAAGGGGGAGGGCCAAACAATGAGCAGTTCTTC
CASSRQGGGPNNEQFF
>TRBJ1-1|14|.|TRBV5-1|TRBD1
TGCGCCAGCAGCCTAGACAGGGGAGGGACTGAAGCTTTCTTT
CASSLDRGGTEAFF
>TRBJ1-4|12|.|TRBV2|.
TGTGCCAGCAGTGGGGGCAATGAAAAACTGTTTTTT
CASSGGNEKLFF
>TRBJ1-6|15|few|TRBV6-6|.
TGTGCCAGCAGCCGACCGACTTTCCCTAATTCACCCCTCCACTTT
CASSRPTFPNSPLHF
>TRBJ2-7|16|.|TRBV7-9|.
TGTGCCAGCAGCCCCCCTAACAGGGCCACCCCCTACGAGCAGTACTTC
CASSPPNRATPYEQYF
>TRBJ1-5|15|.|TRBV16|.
TGTGCCAGCAGCCAATCCCGTGACGGGAATCAGCCCCAGCATTTT
CASSQSRDGNQPQHF